These T cell receptor beta chains were read from a single sample in a study of blood T cell repertoires in COVID-19. Assay: immunoSEQ multiplex PCR; the TCRdb copy retains only in-frame clones and omits some. This repertoire shows some 200,000 clones, around 89% found once; its top ten account for 5% to 6.5%. The sequenced material came from peripheral blood. These receptors originate from a man in his forties with active or convalescent COVID-19. Both conserved end residues are part of each CDR3. The order of the fields is V gene, D gene, J gene, CDR3 DNA, CDR3 protein. D genes are given only for firm matches.

v_gene: TRBV15; d_gene: .; j_gene: TRBJ1-1; CDR3nt: TGTGCCACCAGCAGAGAGACCACAGAAGAAGCTTTCTTT; CDR3aa: CATSRETTEEAFF
v_gene: TRBV10-2; d_gene: .; j_gene: TRBJ2-7; CDR3nt: TGCGCCAGCGGACGGACTTCCACCTACGAGCAGTACTTC; CDR3aa: CASGRTSTYEQYF
v_gene: TRBV5-4; d_gene: .; j_gene: TRBJ1-1; CDR3nt: TGTGCCAGCAGCTTGGGAGGGATGAACACTGAAGCTTTCTTT; CDR3aa: CASSLGGMNTEAFF
v_gene: TRBV30; d_gene: .; j_gene: TRBJ2-2; CDR3nt: TGTGCCTGGACGTCAGGGAACACCGGGGAGCTGTTTTTT; CDR3aa: CAWTSGNTGELFF
v_gene: TRBV13; d_gene: TRBD1; j_gene: TRBJ2-7; CDR3nt: TGTGCCAGCAGCTGGGAGGGACAGGGGGACCCCTACGAGCAGTACTTC; CDR3aa: CASSWEGQGDPYEQYF
v_gene: TRBV19; d_gene: TRBD1; j_gene: TRBJ1-2; CDR3nt: TGTGCCAGTAGTACTGGGACAGGGGGCGCTGAGGGCTATGGCTACACCTTC; CDR3aa: CASSTGTGGAEGYGYTF
v_gene: TRBV5-5; d_gene: TRBD1; j_gene: TRBJ1-1; CDR3nt: TGTGCCAGCAGCATCGCCGGGACAGGGAGAGCTTTCTTT; CDR3aa: CASSIAGTGRAFF
v_gene: TRBV7-2; d_gene: TRBD1; j_gene: TRBJ1-3; CDR3nt: TGTGCCAGCAGCTTAAAAATTACAGGGGCCATCTCTGGAAACACCATATATTTT; CDR3aa: CASSLKITGAISGNTIYF
v_gene: TRBV5-5; d_gene: TRBD1; j_gene: TRBJ1-2; CDR3nt: TGTGCCAGCAGCACCGACAGGGCCAATAGCTATGGCTACACCTTC; CDR3aa: CASSTDRANSYGYTF
v_gene: TRBV7-9; d_gene: .; j_gene: TRBJ2-1; CDR3nt: TGTGCCAGCAGCTTAGTGGGCACGTACAATGAGCAGTTCTTC; CDR3aa: CASSLVGTYNEQFF
v_gene: TRBV3-1/TRBV3-2; d_gene: TRBD2; j_gene: TRBJ2-7; CDR3nt: TGTGCCAGCAGCCAAGCGCCAGGGACTAGCGGACGCTACGAGCAGTACTTC; CDR3aa: CASSQAPGTSGRYEQYF
v_gene: TRBV5-1; d_gene: TRBD2; j_gene: TRBJ2-3; CDR3nt: TGCGCCAGCAGCTTCCTAGCGGGGGGCACAGATACGCAGTATTTT; CDR3aa: CASSFLAGGTDTQYF
v_gene: TRBV2; d_gene: TRBD1; j_gene: TRBJ2-2; CDR3nt: TGTGCCAGCAGCGACAGGGGGGCCGGGGAGCTGTTTTTT; CDR3aa: CASSDRGAGELFF
v_gene: TRBV7-2; d_gene: .; j_gene: TRBJ1-2; CDR3nt: TGTGCCAGCAGCTTGATAGGACAAGTCCTATGCACCTTC; CDR3aa: CASSLIGQVLCTF
v_gene: TRBV30; d_gene: .; j_gene: TRBJ2-7; CDR3nt: TGTGCCTGGAGCAAGGACAGCAACTCCTACGAGCAGTACTTC; CDR3aa: CAWSKDSNSYEQYF
v_gene: TRBV5-6; d_gene: .; j_gene: TRBJ2-7; CDR3nt: TGTGCCAGCAGCTTGGGCGACAGATCCTACGAGCAGTACTTC; CDR3aa: CASSLGDRSYEQYF
v_gene: TRBV5-4; d_gene: TRBD2; j_gene: TRBJ2-5; CDR3nt: TGTGCCAGCAGCACCGGGACTAGCGTTAAGACCCAGTACTTC; CDR3aa: CASSTGTSVKTQYF
v_gene: TRBV19; d_gene: .; j_gene: TRBJ1-4; CDR3nt: TGTGCCAGTAGTATAGGAGGGTACAATGAAAAACTGTTTTTT; CDR3aa: CASSIGGYNEKLFF
v_gene: TRBV7-9; d_gene: TRBD1; j_gene: TRBJ1-1; CDR3nt: TGTGCCAGCAGCCGACAGGGGAAGAACACTGAAGCTTTCTTT; CDR3aa: CASSRQGKNTEAFF
v_gene: TRBV12-5; d_gene: TRBD1; j_gene: TRBJ2-5; CDR3nt: TGTGCCTCCAGGGGGCTACCAGAGACCCAGTACTTC; CDR3aa: CASRGLPETQYF
v_gene: TRBV6-1; d_gene: .; j_gene: TRBJ2-7; CDR3nt: TGTGCCAGCAGTGAAGCGCCGGCAGGGTCGATCTACGAGCAGTACTTC; CDR3aa: CASSEAPAGSIYEQYF
v_gene: TRBV9; d_gene: .; j_gene: TRBJ1-1; CDR3nt: TGTGCCAGCACCTTCCTGGTTGAGGAGGACACTGAAGCTTTCTTT; CDR3aa: CASTFLVEEDTEAFF
v_gene: TRBV19; d_gene: TRBD1; j_gene: TRBJ2-1; CDR3nt: TGTGCCAGTAGTACTACAGGGGACAATGAGCAGTTCTTC; CDR3aa: CASSTTGDNEQFF
v_gene: TRBV10-1; d_gene: .; j_gene: TRBJ1-3; CDR3nt: TGCGCCACCAGTCTCTCTGGAAACACCATATATTTT; CDR3aa: CATSLSGNTIYF
v_gene: TRBV2; d_gene: .; j_gene: TRBJ2-2; CDR3nt: TGTGCCAGCACCGCGGTTCTAGCCTCATCCGGGGAGCTGTTTTTT; CDR3aa: CASTAVLASSGELFF
v_gene: TRBV28; d_gene: .; j_gene: TRBJ2-2; CDR3nt: TGTGCCAGCGAAATCGGAGCAATAGGTGCCGGGGAGCTGTTTTTT; CDR3aa: CASEIGAIGAGELFF
v_gene: TRBV5-1; d_gene: .; j_gene: TRBJ1-6; CDR3nt: TGCGCCAGCAGCTTGGCTAGCAGGGGAGACTCACCCCTCCACTTT; CDR3aa: CASSLASRGDSPLHF
v_gene: TRBV28; d_gene: .; j_gene: TRBJ1-3; CDR3nt: TGTGCCAGCAGTTTCTCTTTGTTTGGAAACACCATATATTTT; CDR3aa: CASSFSLFGNTIYF
v_gene: TRBV13; d_gene: .; j_gene: TRBJ1-1; CDR3nt: TGTGCCAGCAGCTTAGTGGCGGGGAAAGAAGCTTTCTTT; CDR3aa: CASSLVAGKEAFF
v_gene: TRBV5-1; d_gene: .; j_gene: TRBJ2-7; CDR3nt: TGCGCCAGCAGCCGGGAACAGGGTTTCAACGAGCAGTACTTC; CDR3aa: CASSREQGFNEQYF
v_gene: TRBV19; d_gene: .; j_gene: TRBJ1-5; CDR3nt: TGTGCCAGTAGTAAAGGCCTGGGGGCGAGCAATCAGCCCCAGCATTTT; CDR3aa: CASSKGLGASNQPQHF